The 9 T cell receptor beta chains below all came from one sample that was sequenced in a study of response to subunit inactivated influenza vaccine. TCRdb ran MiXCR on the RT-PCR reads and lists one entry per CDR3 protein. The sample has about half a million distinct CDR3 sequences, roughly 25% seen once; the top ten hold under 2.5%. The starting material was CD4+ T cells sorted from PBMCs, obtained 4 to 6 days after vaccination. These TCRs come from a man in his fifties or sixties who received an inactivated influenza vaccine.

The gene calls are TRBV20-1 and TRBJ2-3; D is ambiguous. V lost 7 bases, J lost 0 bases, and 14 bases lay in between. This CDR3 has 14 amino acids. Per the germline V gene, CDR1 is DFQATT and CDR2 is SNEGSKA (reference sequence). The CDR3 sequence is CSVEARSSTDTQYF. The CDR3 DNA reads TGCAGTGTAGAGGCCCGCTCTAGCACAGATACGCAGTATTTT.

This rearrangement joins TRBV28 to TRBJ2-6; no clear D. The CDR3 extends over 13 amino acids. Trimming removed 1 base at V and 8 bases at J, with 6 bases between. Germline CDR1 is MDHEN and CDR2 is SYDVKM. CDR3 sequence reads: CASSLFGPNVLTF. The CDR3 bases are TGTGCCAGCAGTTTATTCGGGCCCAACGTCCTGACTTTC.

V and J are TRBV5-1 and TRBJ2-1; 14 positions agree with TRBD2. The V segment lost 7 bases and the J segment 6 bases; nucleotides outside the gene matches: 3. The CDR3 covers 14 residues. Germline values: CDR1 SGHRS, CDR2 YFSETQ. The CDR3 sequence is CASSGTSGSNEQFF. Here the CDR3 DNA reads TGCGCCAGCTCAGGGACTAGCGGGAGCAATGAGCAGTTCTTC. The entire variable domain, with the rest obtained from reference TRBV5-1 and TRBJ2-1, is as follows: KAGVTQTPRYLIKTRGQQVTLSCSPISGHRSVSWYQQTPGQGLQFLFEYFSETQRNKGNFPGRFSGRQFSNSRSEMNVSTLELGDSALYLCASSGTSGSNEQFFGPGTRLTVL.

This clonotype was seen only a few times. CDR3 DNA: TGCAGCGTTGGCTCTCAGGGGGGAACTGAAGCTTTCTTT. This translates into CSVGSQGGTEAFF. The rearrangement joins TRBV29-1 to TRBJ1-1; 7 bases agree with TRBD1. The CDR3 length is 13 residues. Germline lookup yields CDR1 SQVTM and CDR2 ANQGSEA. The V and J ends lost 4 bases and 5 bases, in that order; junction bases with no gene match: 7. Based on the CDR3 plus reference TRBV29-1 and TRBJ1-1, the full variable domain is SAVISQKPSRDICQRGTSLTIQCQVDSQVTMMFWYRQQPGQSLTLIATANQGSEATYESGFVIDKFPISRPNLTFSTLTVSNMSPEDSSIYLCSVGSQGGTEAFFGQGTRLTVV.

This clonotype was counted between two and nine times. The chain has TRBV7-2 and TRBJ2-5, with 13 bases lining up with TRBD2. The CDR3 has 16 amino acids. The junction had 7 bases not matched to a gene; V was cut back by 5 bases and J by 4 bases. Germline-derived CDR1 and CDR2 are SGHTA and FQGNSA. The CDR3 DNA is TGTGCCAGCAGCAGAGGACTAGCGGGGGTTAGAGAGACCCAGTACTTC. It codes for CASSRGLAGVRETQYF.

This clonotype was counted a few times. The V call is TRBV5-1, the J call TRBJ2-3, with a tentative D call TRBD1 (6 bases). CDR3 size: 16 residues. CDR1 and CDR2 from the germline V gene are SGHRS and YFSETQ. The germline V and J ends were trimmed by 4 bases and 3 bases, with 18 bases remaining between them. The CDR3 spells CASSPTGFHGTDTQYF. CDR3 DNA: TGCGCCAGCAGCCCCACAGGGTTCCATGGAACAGATACGCAGTATTTT.

This clonotype came up a few times. The chain joins TRBV20-1 to TRBJ2-3; D uncertain. CDR3 length: 14 residues. Trimming took 1 base from V and 1 from J, leaving 9 bases between them. Germline loops: CDR1 DFQATT, CDR2 SNEGSKA (reference sequence). Here the CDR3 reads CSARVPTRTDTQYF. CDR3 DNA: TGCAGTGCTAGAGTCCCTACTCGCACAGATACGCAGTATTTT.

Here the CDR3 reads CASSQDSWWGLDEQYF. CDR3 bases: TGTGCCAGCAGCCAGGACAGTTGGTGGGGGCTCGACGAGCAGTACTTC. The chain joins TRBV5-5 to TRBJ2-7; D perhaps matches TRBD1 (6 bases). CDR3 length: 16 amino acids. Deletions cut 4 bases from V and 5 bases from J, with 22 bases between. The germline gives CDR1 SGHKS, CDR2 YYEKEE (reference sequence). Looking up the rest from reference TRBV5-5 and TRBJ2-7 gives the full variable domain: DAGVTQSPTHLIKTRGQQVTLRCSPISGHKSVSWYQQVLGQGPQFIFQYYEKEERGRGNFPDRFSARQFPNYSSELNVNALLLGDSALYLCASSQDSWWGLDEQYFGPGTRLTVT.

The V and J genes are TRBV18 and TRBJ2-3; TRBD2 aligns across 13 bases. Germline loops: CDR1 KGHSH, CDR2 LQKENI. This CDR3 contains 19 residues. The ends lost 1 base at V and 0 bases at J; junction bases unmatched: 7. The CDR3 loop is CASSPRLAGGYPSTDTQYF. The CDR3 DNA reads as TGTGCCAGCTCACCACGACTAGCGGGAGGATACCCAAGCACAGATACGCAGTATTTT.